This T cell receptor (beta chain) was recovered during a study of cytomegalovirus exposure and HLA in healthy donors (dated by TCRdb to about 2017). Study-wide context: According to an earlier analysis of a few hundred of the donors, some 180 million T cells yielded roughly 110 million unique TCR beta sequences and less than 300 Gb of sequence data. The aim of the study was to test whether cataloging public T cell receptors could identify signatures of past pathogen exposure. All discovery cohort repertoires had been generated on a single sequencing platform. Four to six DR-DQ haplotypes were handled as single units for association and clustering, since linkage in the cohort was strong. In a later genetic analysis, genome-wide SNP genotypes for 398 of the 666 donors were used, and that subset was treated as a discovery cohort. Among around 400 genotyped donors of the cohort, an average of approximately 200,000 unique TCR beta nucleotide sequences was sequenced per donor, of which 15% to 20% were non-productive. The T cell repertoires of 700 or so subjects were profiled by immunosequencing and related to cytomegalovirus serostatus. The genetic ancestry cluster associated with self-reported Caucasian donors included about 81% of the approximately 410 genotyped donors. In addition to the first cohort of 666 subjects, a separate validation cohort of 120 different subjects was used. Class I and class II HLA loci were covered by the typing at four-digit resolution. Donor age, sex, ethnicity and CMV serostatus were compiled together with the repertoire data. To predict cytomegalovirus infection status, the study brought together high-throughput TCR immunosequencing, statistical association of individual TCRs with disease status, and machine learning. In an earlier analysis of 550 to 700 of the donors, high-throughput TCR beta sequencing was used to judge whether each TCR beta V gene segment behaved as functional or pseudogenic. An early release that covered several hundred HLA-typed donors contained approximately 300 gigabases of sequencing data and around 85 million unique TCR sequences. Rather than drawing on any new phenotypic data, the later analysis identified candidate immune exposures from TCR beta sequences and the way those sequences occurred across donors. In a later analysis, previously published TCR beta repertoires from about 640 donors were re-analyzed and high-resolution HLA genotyping was added so that TCR occurrence patterns could be studied. The number of donors typed differed by locus, with roughly 629-640 for A, B, C, DRB1 and DQB1, more than 500 for DQA1, about 610 for DPA1, and some 440 for DPB1.

Details on this clone: Which antigen it targets is not known. The record has no base qualities; no much larger clone is one base away.

Preparation of the library involved the immunoSEQ multiplex PCR assay. The multiplex PCR relied on a mix of 60 forward primers for TCR Vbeta segments and 13 reverse primers for TCR Jbeta segments. The CDR3 region of rearranged TCR beta genes was amplified from genomic DNA with a multiplex PCR assay. The amplified TCR beta libraries were sequenced on the Illumina HiSeq System as 87-base-pair reads. Processing in the source paper ran as follows. A later analysis tallied 75 million to 85 million unique TCR beta chains across the roughly 610 repertoires, and approximately 12 million of those chains were shared by two or more donors. To remove PCR and sequencing errors, raw reads were error-corrected and collapsed into unique sequences using a nearest-neighbor algorithm that merged closely related sequences. CDR3 sequences were aligned to IMGT reference sequences to assign V, D and J gene segments. For a sequence to be retained, a match of at least six nucleotides to both a V gene segment and a J gene segment was required. Rearrangements were classified as productive when the CDR3 lacked stop codons and remained in frame with V and J, and all other rearrangements were classified as non-productive. Following IMGT convention, CDR3 was defined as the stretch from the second conserved V-encoded cysteine up to the conserved J-encoded phenylalanine. The earlier analysis of about 610 of the donors excluded sequences that lacked an unambiguous match to a single V gene segment. In an earlier analysis of roughly 600 of the donors, a V segment was called functional when productive rearrangements were above 56.7%, and segregating when the standard deviation between donors exceeded 5%. To diagnose cytomegalovirus status from the catalog of TCR beta chain sequences, a statistical classification framework was built. V and J gene assignment, in a later analysis, came from comparing TCR nucleotide sequences with IMGT/GENE-DB human TR gene sequences. A later analysis assigned CDR3 sequences and most-parsimonious VDJ recombination scenarios with the TCRdist pipeline. A later analysis defined each TCR beta chain by its CDR3 amino acid sequence plus V-gene family, and excluded reads lacking a unique V-gene family. In a later analysis, 500 to 700 highly shared, low-generation-probability nucleotide sequences were removed to address suspected cross-contamination and a sequencing artifact. In a later analysis, a clonal expansion index for each public chain was calculated from normalized within-repertoire ranks of inferred template counts. Generation probabilities in a later analysis came from a VDJ recombination model fitted to out-of-frame rearrangements, and those results were checked against IGoR. In a later analysis, hypergeometric tests were used to score TCR-TCR, TCR-HLA and TCR-CMV co-occurrence, with a repertoire-size bias correction applied to TCR pairs. False discovery rates were estimated in a later analysis by permuting HLA or CMV assignments 20 times. In a later analysis, co-occurring TCRs were grouped using DBSCAN, and TCRdist sequence similarity was added for clustering within HLA-allele-positive subsets. For co-occurrence clustering, repertoires with fewer than 30,000 or more than 120,000 public chains were excluded, along with 5 or 6 repertoires with anomalous nucleotide sharing. Entries here come from immuneACCESS through TCRdb and include only in-frame sequences with V and J called. Some clones fail to appear in such tables; in the studies checked, an unresolved V gene covers under half of the shortfall, and the cause of the remainder is unknown. The V and J calls and clone size are taken from that table; D and trimming were inferred from the DNA. In this sample the table shows about 140,000 clones, around 57% of which occur a single time. In total, the top ten clones hold roughly 1.8% of the sample.

The cohort consisted of 600 to 750 healthy bone marrow donors. Cohort members were all nominally healthy when sampled, although unrecorded immune exposures were likely present. The donor was CMV seronegative and belonged to the group of under 400 seronegative cohort members. A peripheral blood sample was provided by each donor, and peripheral blood mononuclear cells were used for TCR beta sequencing. The Qiagen DNeasy Blood Extraction Kit was used to extract genomic DNA from the blood cell samples. General findings and caveats noted by the study authors: The study gave a list of under 200 TCR beta chains associated with cytomegalovirus. Linkage disequilibrium might explain the correlated functional status among segregating V segments, but an unknown experimental factor could not be ruled out. Immune exposure information for the cohort was limited to CMV serostatus. In this cohort, only TCR beta chains were sequenced, and detectable features were limited by the absence of alpha or paired-chain data. Cytomegalovirus status was reported to be diagnosed by the classifier with high specificity and sensitivity in both the original and validation cohorts. A further reported finding was that TCR beta sequences accurately predicted the HLA-A and HLA-B alleles for most subjects in the first cohort. Specific HLA alleles were associated with 16,951 TCR beta sequences at a false discovery rate of 0.05 in a later analysis. Three of the identified cytomegalovirus-associated TCR beta chains were confirmed in vitro to be specific for cytomegalovirus antigens. In an earlier analysis of over 550 of the donors, most TCR beta V segments were observed in productive rearrangements about 90% or about 30% of the time, broadly matching IMGT annotations. It was suggested by the authors that the approach could potentially be generalized to other disease states and immunological phenotypes. A later analysis found that HLA-associated TCR beta chains were more clonally expanded and had lower generation probabilities than equally common non-associated chains. According to a later genetic analysis, donors in an Asian-associated ancestry cluster had fewer N-insertions in productive TCRs than the roughly 660-donor mean. The earlier analysis of 587 of the donors excluded about 16 rarely observed V segments, including chromosome 9 orphons, because counts were too low. Some IMGT-functional V segments, including TRBV6-2 and TRBV6-3, could not be told apart with the 87-base-pair reads, so those segments were excluded. According to a later analysis, TCR association rates differed among HLA loci, with DRB1 alleles showing the most associated TCRs and HLA-C alleles showing the fewest. In a later analysis, most CMV-associated TCR beta chains were found to appear HLA-restricted, with HLA associations seemingly driven largely by CMV exposure. Most TCR sequences were seen in very few donors, while some public TCRs were found in many individuals. Because HLA typing was unavailable for some donors at each locus, only the typed subset was used in association tests. Several of the top co-occurrence clusters appeared to be linked to parvovirus B19, influenza, CMV and Epstein-Barr virus, according to a later analysis. Strong co-occurrence of HLA alleles, especially DR and DQ, made assigning TCR associations to individual alleles difficult. An association between a missense DCLRE1C variant and V-gene and J-gene trimming of TCR beta chains was found in a later genetic analysis and replicated in an independent cohort. Presence/absence analyses assumed roughly uniform sequencing depth across donors, an assumption that may not hold. A cluster of highly shared sequence variants was judged likely to be a technical artifact of the sequencing pipeline.

The CDR3 runs 14 residues from the cysteine to the phenylalanine. Of the read, only the CDR3 DNA is kept; its 42 bases are in frame from base 1. Reading the germline V gene (reference sequence) gives CDR1 MNHEY and CDR2 SMNVEV. V is shortened by 3 bases, J by 4 bases, and the region joining them spans 10 bases. This sequence was found in a male donor in good health and CMV-seronegative. Sequencing input: PBMCs. The receptor chain draws on TRBV27 and TRBJ2-1; possibly the D gene is TRBD2, per 6 matching bases. For the CDR3, the sequence is CASSFGGSYNEQFF. Read as DNA, the sequence is TGTGCCAGCAGTTTCGGGGGTTCATACAATGAGCAGTTCTTC.